The clone carrying this T cell receptor beta chain is medium-sized by share. Roughly three months, about 14 weeks, into antiretroviral therapy, follow-up blood was collected. The repertoire came from unfractionated whole blood and reflected all unsorted peripheral T cells. This record belongs to a study of HIV-infected patients and healthy controls. Germline V gives CDR1 MNHEY, CDR2 SMNVEV (reference sequence). The V and J ends lost 5 bases and 6 bases respectively, with 14 bases between them. This CDR3 is built from 14 residues. Reverse transcription used approximately 500 ng RNA and constant-region primers for alpha and beta. Each of the alpha and beta chains got its own library through chain-specific third strand synthesis with indices. MiXCR, run by TCRdb on the 5' RACE reads, gives a single entry per CDR3 protein. Counted here are over 6,500 distinct CDR3 sequences, under 11% occurring once; the ten biggest clones make up less than 20%.

The sample here was blood, taken during antiretroviral therapy. This chain uses TRBV27 with TRBJ1-5; the D is unclear. The TCR sequence derives from an adult with HIV infection. For the CDR3, the DNA is TGTGCCAGCAGTCCCCAGTCTGCGCTTCAGCCCCAGCATTTT. Its translation is CASSPQSALQPQHF.